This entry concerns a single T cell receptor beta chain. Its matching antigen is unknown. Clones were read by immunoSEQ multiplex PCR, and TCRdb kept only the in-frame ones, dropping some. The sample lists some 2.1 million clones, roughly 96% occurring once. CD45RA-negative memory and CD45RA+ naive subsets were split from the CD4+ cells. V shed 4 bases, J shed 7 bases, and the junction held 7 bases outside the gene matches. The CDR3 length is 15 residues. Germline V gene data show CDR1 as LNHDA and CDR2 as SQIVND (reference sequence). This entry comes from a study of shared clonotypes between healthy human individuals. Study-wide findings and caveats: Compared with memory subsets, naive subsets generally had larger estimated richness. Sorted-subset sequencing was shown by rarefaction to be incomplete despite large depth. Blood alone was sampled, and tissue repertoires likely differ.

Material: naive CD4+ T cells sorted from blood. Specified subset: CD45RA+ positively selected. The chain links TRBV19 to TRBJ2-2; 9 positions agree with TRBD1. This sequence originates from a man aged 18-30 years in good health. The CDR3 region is CASSTGTGRVGELFF. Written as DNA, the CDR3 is TGTGCCAGTAGTACCGGGACAGGGCGGGTCGGGGAGCTGTTTTTT.